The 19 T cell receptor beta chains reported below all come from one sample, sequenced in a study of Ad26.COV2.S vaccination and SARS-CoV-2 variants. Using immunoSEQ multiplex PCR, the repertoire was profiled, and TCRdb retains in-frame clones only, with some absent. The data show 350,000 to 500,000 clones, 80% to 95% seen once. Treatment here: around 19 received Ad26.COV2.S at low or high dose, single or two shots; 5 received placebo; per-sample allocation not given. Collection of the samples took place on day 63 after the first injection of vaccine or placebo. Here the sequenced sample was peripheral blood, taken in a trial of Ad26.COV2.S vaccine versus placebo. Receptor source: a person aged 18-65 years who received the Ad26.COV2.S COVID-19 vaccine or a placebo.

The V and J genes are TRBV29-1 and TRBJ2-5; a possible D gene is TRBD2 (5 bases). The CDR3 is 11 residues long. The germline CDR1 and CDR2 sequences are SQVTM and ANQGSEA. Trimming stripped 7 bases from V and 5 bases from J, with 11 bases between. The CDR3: CSAGIGETQYF. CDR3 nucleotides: TGCAGCGCGGGGATTGGGGAGACCCAGTACTTC.

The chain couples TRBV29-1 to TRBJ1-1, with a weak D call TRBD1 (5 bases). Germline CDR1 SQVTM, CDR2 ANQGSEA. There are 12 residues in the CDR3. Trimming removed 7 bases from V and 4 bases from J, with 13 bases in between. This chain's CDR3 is CSGGGSLTEAFF. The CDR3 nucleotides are TGCAGCGGGGGGGGAAGCCTCACTGAAGCTTTCTTT.

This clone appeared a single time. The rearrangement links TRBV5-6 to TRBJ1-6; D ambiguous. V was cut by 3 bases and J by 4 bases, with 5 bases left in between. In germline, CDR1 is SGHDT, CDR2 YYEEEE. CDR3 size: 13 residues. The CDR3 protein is CASSSNYNSPLHF. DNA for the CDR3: TGTGCCAGCAGCTCCAATTATAATTCACCCCTCCACTTT.

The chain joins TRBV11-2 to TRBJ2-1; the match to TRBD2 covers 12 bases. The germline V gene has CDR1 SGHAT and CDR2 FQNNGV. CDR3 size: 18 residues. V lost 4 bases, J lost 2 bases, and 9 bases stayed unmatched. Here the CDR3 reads CASSSGLAGKLAYNEQFF. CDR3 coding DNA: TGTGCCAGCAGCTCTGGACTAGCGGGAAAATTGGCCTACAATGAGCAGTTCTTC.

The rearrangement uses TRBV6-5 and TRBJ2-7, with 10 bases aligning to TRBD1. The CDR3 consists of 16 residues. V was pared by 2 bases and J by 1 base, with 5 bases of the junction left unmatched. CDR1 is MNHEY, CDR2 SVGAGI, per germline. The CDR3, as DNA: TGTGCCAGCAGTTACGCCCGGGACAGGGGATCCTACGAGCAGTACTTC. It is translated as CASSYARDRGSYEQYF.

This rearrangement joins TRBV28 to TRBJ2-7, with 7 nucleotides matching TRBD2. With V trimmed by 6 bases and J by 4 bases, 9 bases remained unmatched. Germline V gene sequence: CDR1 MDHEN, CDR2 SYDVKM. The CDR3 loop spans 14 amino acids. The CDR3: CASRPGGVRYEQYF. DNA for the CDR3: TGTGCCAGCAGACCGGGAGGTGTACGGTACGAGCAGTACTTC.

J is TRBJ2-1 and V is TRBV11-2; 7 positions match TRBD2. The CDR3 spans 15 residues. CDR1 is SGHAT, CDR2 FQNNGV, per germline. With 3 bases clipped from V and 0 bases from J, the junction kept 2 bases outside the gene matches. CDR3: CASSFGGSSYNEQFF. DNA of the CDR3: TGTGCCAGCAGCTTTGGCGGGAGCTCCTACAATGAGCAGTTCTTC.

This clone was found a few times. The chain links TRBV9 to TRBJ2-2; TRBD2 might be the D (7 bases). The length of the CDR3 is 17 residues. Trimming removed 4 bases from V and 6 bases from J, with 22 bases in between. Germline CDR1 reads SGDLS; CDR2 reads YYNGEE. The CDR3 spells CASSPPRGAGAPGELFF. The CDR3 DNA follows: TGTGCCAGCAGCCCCCCTCGGGGGGCGGGAGCCCCCGGGGAGCTGTTTTTT.

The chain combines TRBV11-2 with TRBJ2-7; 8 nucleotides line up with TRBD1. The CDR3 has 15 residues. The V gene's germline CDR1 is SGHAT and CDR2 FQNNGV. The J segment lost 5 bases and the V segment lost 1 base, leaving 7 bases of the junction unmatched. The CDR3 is CASSLVGGTGDEQYF. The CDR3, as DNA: TGTGCCAGCAGCTTAGTGGGTGGGACAGGTGACGAGCAGTACTTC.

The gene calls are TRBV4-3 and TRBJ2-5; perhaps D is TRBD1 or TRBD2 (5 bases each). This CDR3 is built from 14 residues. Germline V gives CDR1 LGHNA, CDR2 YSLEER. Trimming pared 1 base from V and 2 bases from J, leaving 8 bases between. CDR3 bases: TGCGCCAGCAGCCAAGGGGGGAGTCAAGAGACCCAGTACTTC. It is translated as CASSQGGSQETQYF.

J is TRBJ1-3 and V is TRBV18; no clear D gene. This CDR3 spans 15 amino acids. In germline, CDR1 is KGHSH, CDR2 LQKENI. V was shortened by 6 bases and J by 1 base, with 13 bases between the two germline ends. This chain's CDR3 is CASSPLGGSGNTIYF. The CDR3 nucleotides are TGTGCCAGCTCCCCTCTGGGTGGATCTGGAAACACCATATATTTT. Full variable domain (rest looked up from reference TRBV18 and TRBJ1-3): NAGVMQNPRHLVRRRGQEARLRCSPMKGHSHVYWYRQLPEEGLKFMVYLQKENIIDESGMPKERFSAEFPKEGPSILRIQQVVRGDSAAYFCASSPLGGSGNTIYFGEGSWLTVV.

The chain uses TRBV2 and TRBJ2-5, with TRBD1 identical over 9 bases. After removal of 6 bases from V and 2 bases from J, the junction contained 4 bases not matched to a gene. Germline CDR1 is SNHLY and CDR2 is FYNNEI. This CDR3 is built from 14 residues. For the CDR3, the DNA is TGTGCCAGCAGGGTGGACAGGGGACAAGAGACCCAGTACTTC. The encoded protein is CASRVDRGQETQYF. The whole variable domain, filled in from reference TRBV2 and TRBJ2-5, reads EPEVTQTPSHQVTQMGQEVILRCVPISNHLYFYWYRQILGQKVEFLVSFYNNEISEKSEIFDDQFSVERPDGSNFTLKIRSTKLEDSAMYFCASRVDRGQETQYFGPGTRLLVL.

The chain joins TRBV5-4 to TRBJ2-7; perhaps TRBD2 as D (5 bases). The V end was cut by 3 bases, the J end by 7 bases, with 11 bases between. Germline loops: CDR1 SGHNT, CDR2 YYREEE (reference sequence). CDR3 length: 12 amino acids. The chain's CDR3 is CASSSGNREQYF. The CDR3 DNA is TGTGCCAGCAGCTCCGGGAATCGGGAGCAGTACTTC.

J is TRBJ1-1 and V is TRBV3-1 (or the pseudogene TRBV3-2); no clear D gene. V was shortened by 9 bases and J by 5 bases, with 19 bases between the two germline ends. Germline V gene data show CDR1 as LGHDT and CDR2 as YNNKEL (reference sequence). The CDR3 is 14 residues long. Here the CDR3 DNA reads TGTGCCAGAAAATCCTATGTGGGATGTACTGAAGCTTTCTTT. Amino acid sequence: CARKSYVGCTEAFF.

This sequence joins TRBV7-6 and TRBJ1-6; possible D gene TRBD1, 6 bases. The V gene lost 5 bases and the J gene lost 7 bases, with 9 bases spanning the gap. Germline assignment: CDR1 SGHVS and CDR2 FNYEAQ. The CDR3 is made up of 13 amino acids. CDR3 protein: CASSVGGNSPLHF. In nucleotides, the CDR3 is TGTGCCAGCAGCGTAGGGGGGAATTCACCCCTCCACTTT.

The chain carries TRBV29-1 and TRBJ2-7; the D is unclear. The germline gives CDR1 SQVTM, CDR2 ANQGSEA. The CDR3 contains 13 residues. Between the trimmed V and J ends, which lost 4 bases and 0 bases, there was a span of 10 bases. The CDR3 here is CSVGPRSSYEQYF. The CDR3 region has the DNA TGCAGCGTTGGGCCACGGAGCTCCTACGAGCAGTACTTC.

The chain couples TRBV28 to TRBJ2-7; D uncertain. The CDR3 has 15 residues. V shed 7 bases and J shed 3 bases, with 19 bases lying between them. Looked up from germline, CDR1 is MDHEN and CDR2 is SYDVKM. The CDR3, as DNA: TGTGCCAGCACCACCGTGGCTCAGATCGACTACGAGCAGTACTTC. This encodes CASTTVAQIDYEQYF. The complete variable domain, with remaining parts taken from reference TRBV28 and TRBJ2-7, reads DVKVTQSSRYLVKRTGEKVFLECVQDMDHENMFWYRQDPGLGLRLIYFSYDVKMKEKGDIPEGYSVSREKKERFSLILESASTNQTSMYLCASTTVAQIDYEQYFGPGTRLTVT.

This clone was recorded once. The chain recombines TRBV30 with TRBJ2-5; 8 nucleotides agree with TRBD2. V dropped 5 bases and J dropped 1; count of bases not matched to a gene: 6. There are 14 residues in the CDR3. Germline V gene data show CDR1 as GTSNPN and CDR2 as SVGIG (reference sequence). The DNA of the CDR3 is TGTGCCTGGGAACTAGCGGAGTTCCAAGAGACCCAGTACTTC. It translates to CAWELAEFQETQYF.

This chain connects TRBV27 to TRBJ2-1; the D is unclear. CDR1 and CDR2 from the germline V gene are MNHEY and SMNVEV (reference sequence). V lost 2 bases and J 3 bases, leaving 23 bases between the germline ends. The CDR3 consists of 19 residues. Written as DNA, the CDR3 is TGTGCCAGCAGTTTAATTCCCGTGTCAGAGACATCTAACTACAATGAGCAGTTCTTC. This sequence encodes CASSLIPVSETSNYNEQFF.